The present T cell receptor beta chain was sequenced within a study of blood T cell repertoires in COVID-19 (dated by TCRdb to about 2020). About the investigation overall: Collaborator samples came from the United States, Italy and Spain and covered acute and convalescent phases of COVID-19. The repertoires were made available in a free public database intended to serve as a resource for research on the immune response to SARS-CoV-2. The samples were drawn from two sources: the first 160 participants of the ongoing ImmuneRACE study, and fewer than 1,500 subjects contributed by 6 global collaborators. HLA class I and class II types, where available, came from metadata supplied by the sample provider rather than from assay-based typing. The material from the prospective study consisted of cDNA or gDNA derived from T cells, B-cell-depleted T cells, or PBMCs. Subjects who had been exposed to COVID-19, were actively infected with it, or had recovered from it provided the deeply sampled blood TCRbeta repertoires that made up the dataset. Sample metadata almost always included a de-identified subject ID, COVID-19 status, age in years and sex. Here is what the overall study found, with its caveats: The quantity of clinical and demographic metadata differed by source and by participant and was supplied without curation.

TCRbeta CDR3 regions were amplified from genomic DNA using the immunoSEQ Assay, a bias-controlled multiplex PCR. As for how the authors treated the data: The number of nucleated cells in each sample was estimated from the amplification of reference gene primers within the assay. Sequence reads were collapsed and filtered to measure the absolute abundance of every unique TCRbeta CDR3 rearrangement. For each sample, productive Simpson clonality was calculated as the square root of Simpson's diversity index over productive rearrangements. Imported from immuneACCESS, the table was reduced by TCRdb to in-frame sequences with V and J called. These copies leave out some clones; in studies compared against another copy, an unresolved V gene accounts for under half, and the cause of the remainder is not known. V and J calls plus clone size are reproduced from that table; the DNA served to infer D and trimming. The table for this sample lists about 230,000 clones; about four fifths of them were counted only once. The ten largest clones take up approximately 6% of the sample.

A note on this clone: Its antigen is still unknown. No base quality information exists; no much larger clone differs at one position.

There are 13 amino acids in the CDR3, from cysteine to phenylalanine inclusive. Of the read, only the CDR3 DNA is kept; its 39 bases are in frame from base 1. The junction shows trimming of 0 bases on V and 5 bases on J, plus 8 bases between the germline ends. Collaborating institutions collected whole blood in K2EDTA tubes following their own protocols. For TCRbeta analysis, collaborator samples were shipped as frozen whole blood, as isolated PBMCs, or as DNA extracted from either sample type. Here the chain combines TRBV12-3 or TRBV12-4 and TRBJ2-7, and TRBD2 may be the D gene, going by 6 matching bases. Sequenced sample: peripheral blood. The TCR originated in a man at least 80 years old with acute or convalescent COVID-19. This receptor carries the CDR3 CASSLAGTHEQYF. The nucleotides are TGTGCCAGCAGTTTAGCTGGGACTCACGAGCAGTACTTC.